The rows below give T cell receptor beta chains drawn from one sample of a study of control samples from healthy donors and cancer patients. Assay: immunoSEQ multiplex PCR; the TCRdb copy retains only in-frame clones and omits some. Of over 150,000 clones detected, 75% to 95% appear once; the ten largest clones hold around 2%. The sample consisted of blood. Receptors originate from a middle-aged woman in good health. CDR3s include the opening cysteine and the closing phenylalanine or tryptophan. A D gene is named only where the DNA matches it firmly. Not all rows give a size; the values are once, few, many and, for expanded clones, a class.

.,.,TRBJ2-7,TRBV11-2,TGTGCCAGCGGGGGCGGGGGACGGCCAGTCTACGAGCAGTACTTC,CASGGGGRPVYEQYF
.,.,TRBJ1-4,TRBV12-3/TRBV12-4,TGTGCCAGCAGTTTCCCGATCGGGCAACTGTTTTTT,CASSFPIGQLFF
.,once,TRBJ2-1,TRBV6-5,TGTGCCAGCAGCCTTAGCGGAAGCTCCTACAATGAGCAGTTCTTC,CASSLSGSSYNEQFF
TRBD1,.,TRBJ2-2,TRBV4-1,TGCGCCAGCAGCCCCCGGGACAGGGGAGGGGAGCTGTTTTTT,CASSPRDRGGELFF
.,few,TRBJ2-5,TRBV12-3/TRBV12-4,TGTGCCAGCAGTTTAGGAGAGACCCAGTACTTC,CASSLGETQYF
TRBD1,.,TRBJ1-2,TRBV9,TGTGCCAGCACGATGTCACAGGGGCAAGGTGGCTACACCTTC,CASTMSQGQGGYTF
.,.,TRBJ1-5,TRBV18,TGTGCCAGCTCACCACCTAACCAGCCCCAGCATTTT,CASSPPNQPQHF
TRBD2,.,TRBJ2-1,TRBV5-1,TGCGCCAGCAGTATAGCGGGGGAGTACAATGAGCAGTTCTTC,CASSIAGEYNEQFF
.,.,TRBJ2-7,TRBV28,TGTGCCAGCAGTCGAAGGCTGGCCTACGAGCAGTACTTC,CASSRRLAYEQYF
TRBD1,.,TRBJ1-1,TRBV2,TGTGCCAGCAGTATGAGACAGGGGGAAACTGAAGCTTTCTTT,CASSMRQGETEAFF
.,.,TRBJ1-1,TRBV7-3,TGTGCCAGCAGCCTTCAGTCGAACACTGAAGCTTTCTTT,CASSLQSNTEAFF
.,.,TRBJ1-2,TRBV3-1/TRBV3-2,TGTGCCAGCAGCCCTCTTGACCTGGCCGGCGGCTACACCTTC,CASSPLDLAGGYTF
TRBD2,.,TRBJ2-1,TRBV5-4,TGTGCCGGGGCTTCTAGCGGGGGCCCTGTGGGCAATGAGCAGTTCTTC,CAGASSGGPVGNEQFF
TRBD1,once,TRBJ2-5,TRBV24-1,TGTGCCACCAGTGACTCCAGGGGGCCGGGAGAGACCCAGTACTTC,CATSDSRGPGETQYF